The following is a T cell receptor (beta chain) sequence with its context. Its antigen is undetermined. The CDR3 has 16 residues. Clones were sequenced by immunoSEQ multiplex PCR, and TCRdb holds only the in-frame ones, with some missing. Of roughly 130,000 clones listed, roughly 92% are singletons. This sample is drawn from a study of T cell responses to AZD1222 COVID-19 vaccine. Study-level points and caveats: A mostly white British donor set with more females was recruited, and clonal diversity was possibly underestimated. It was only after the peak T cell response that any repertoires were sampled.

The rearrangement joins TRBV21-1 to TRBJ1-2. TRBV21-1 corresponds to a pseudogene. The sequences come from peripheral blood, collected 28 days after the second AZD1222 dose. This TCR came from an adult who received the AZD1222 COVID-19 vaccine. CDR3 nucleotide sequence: TGTGCCAGCAGCATACCCAGGGGGGGACGGATCTATGGCTACACCTTC. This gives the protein CASSIPRGGRIYGYTF.